A single sample gave rise to the 28 T cell receptor beta chains below, sequenced in a study of blood T cell repertoires in COVID-19 (dated by TCRdb to about 2020). Libraries came from the immunoSEQ multiplex PCR assay. In TCRdb, the immuneACCESS table is reduced to in-frame sequences with V and J assigned. These tables do not hold every clone; where another copy was compared, an unresolved V gene accounts for under half, and the others remain unexplained. This sample is represented by some 99,000 clones; approximately 90% of them were singletons. The ten biggest clones cover 4% to 5% of the sample. Source material: peripheral blood. These receptors all stem from a human donor with COVID-19, enrolled during active disease. The donor label of this sample is uncertain.

This chain links TRBV5-4 with TRBJ2-7; 8 nucleotides agree with TRBD1. This CDR3 region has 16 residues. V shed 4 bases, J shed 1 base, and the junction held 10 bases outside the gene matches. Germline CDR1 reads SGHNT; CDR2 reads YYREEE (reference sequence). The CDR3 coding sequence is TGTGCCAGCAGCGGGTATGAACGACAGGGGTCCTACGAGCAGTACTTC. This translates into CASSGYERQGSYEQYF.

V usage is TRBV14 and J usage is TRBJ2-1; D unclear. There are 13 residues in the CDR3. With 4 bases removed from V and 12 bases from J, the gap between germline ends came to 16 bases. Per the germline V gene, CDR1 is SGHDN and CDR2 is FVKESK. The CDR3 region has the DNA TGTGCCAGCAGCCTAACAGTTGGCCAGGCGCAGTTCTTC. Translated: CASSLTVGQAQFF.

On this clone: Relative to the germline gene, one junction end is altered; a read error may explain this. The chain carries TRBV7-9 and TRBJ1-2, with no clear D. This CDR3 has 13 amino acids. The germline V gene encodes CDR1 SEHNR and CDR2 FQNEAQ (reference sequence). CDR3 region: CASSLRLNSGYTF. In DNA, the CDR3 is TGTGCCAGCAGCTTACGACTTAACTCTGGCTACACCTTC.

The chain is built from TRBV6-4 and TRBJ2-7; D might be TRBD1 (5 bases). The length of the CDR3 is 14 residues. Germline assignment: CDR1 MRHNA and CDR2 SNTAGT. Trimming cost V 4 bases and J 3 bases, with 13 bases left between them. CDR3 nucleotide sequence: TGTGCCAGCAGTGTAGAGACAGTTTGCTACGAGCAGTACTTC. Translating gives CASSVETVCYEQYF.

This chain joins TRBV6-5 and TRBJ1-5; unclear D gene. The length of the CDR3 is 15 residues. CDR1 is MNHEY and CDR2 is SVGAGI in the germline V gene. Trimming removed 0 bases at V and 6 bases at J, with 12 bases between. This chain's CDR3 is CASSYSRPASQPQHF. For the CDR3, the DNA is TGTGCCAGCAGTTACTCGAGGCCCGCTTCTCAGCCCCAGCATTTT.

This chain joins TRBV13 and TRBJ2-7, with 9 bases aligning to TRBD2. Germline V CDR1 and CDR2: PRHDT, FYEKMQ (reference sequence). V was pared by 3 bases and J by 6 bases, with 12 bases of the junction left unmatched. The CDR3 consists of 16 residues. In DNA form, the CDR3 reads TGTGCCAGCAGCTTTAATAGCGGGAGTACTCCCGCCGAGCAGTACTTC. Residues: CASSFNSGSTPAEQYF. The complete variable domain, with remaining parts taken from reference TRBV13 and TRBJ2-7, reads AAGVIQSPRHLIKEKRETATLKCYPIPRHDTVYWYQQGPGQDPQFLISFYEKMQSDKGSIPDRFSAQQFSDYHSELNMSSLELGDSALYFCASSFNSGSTPAEQYFGPGTRLTVT.

This chain uses TRBV29-1 with TRBJ1-5; 7 bases are shared with TRBD1. CDR1 SQVTM and CDR2 ANQGSEA come from the germline V gene. The CDR3 is 13 residues long. After removal of 7 bases from V and 3 bases from J, the junction contained 6 bases not matched to a gene. CDR3 protein: CSAGDSYNQPQHF. The CDR3 bases are TGCAGCGCCGGGGACAGCTACAATCAGCCCCAGCATTTT. Full variable domain (outside the CDR3, taken from reference TRBV29-1 and TRBJ1-5): SAVISQKPSRDICQRGTSLTIQCQVDSQVTMMFWYRQQPGQSLTLIATANQGSEATYESGFVIDKFPISRPNLTFSTLTVSNMSPEDSSIYLCSAGDSYNQPQHFGDGTRLSIL.

The chain is built from TRBV6-6 and TRBJ2-1; tentative D call: TRBD2 (6 bases). Deletions cut 2 bases from V and 10 bases from J, with 12 bases between. Germline V gives CDR1 MNHNY, CDR2 SVGAGI (reference sequence). CDR3 length: 13 residues. The CDR3 is CASSYQGLPEQFF. The CDR3 DNA follows: TGTGCCAGCAGTTACCAGGGACTCCCCGAGCAGTTCTTC.

V and J are TRBV19 and TRBJ2-3; D uncertain. Germline-derived CDR1 and CDR2 are LNHDA and SQIVND (reference sequence). The CDR3 sequence is 12 residues long. V shed 11 bases and J shed 6 bases, with 15 bases lying between them. The CDR3: CASSQAWDTQYF. In DNA form, the CDR3 reads TGTGCCTCAAGCCAAGCCTGGGATACGCAGTATTTT.

This clone showed up just once. The chain carries TRBV7-9 and TRBJ1-1; 9 bases match TRBD1. Unmatched junction bases numbered 15, after V lost 4 bases and J lost 0 bases. Germline assignment: CDR1 SEHNR and CDR2 FQNEAQ (reference sequence). The CDR3 is made up of 19 amino acids. CDR3 in amino acids: CASSSPPGQGFRMNTEAFF. DNA for the CDR3: TGTGCCAGCAGCTCACCACCGGGACAGGGATTTCGGATGAACACTGAAGCTTTCTTT.

V gene TRBV28 combines with J gene TRBJ1-2, with a weak D call TRBD1 (5 bases). V was trimmed by 6 bases and J by 0 bases, leaving 20 bases between them. The length of the CDR3 is 17 residues. Germline-derived CDR1 and CDR2 are MDHEN and SYDVKM. The CDR3 is CASSIAPGLGTNYGYTF. CDR3 nucleotides: TGTGCCAGCAGCATAGCACCGGGACTGGGAACTAACTATGGCTACACCTTC.

This clone appeared once. This chain connects TRBV18 to TRBJ1-4, with a possible D match to TRBD1 (5 bases). This CDR3 contains 18 residues. In germline, CDR1 is KGHSH, CDR2 LQKENI. V lost 1 base, J lost 0 bases, and 15 bases lay in between. The CDR3 DNA reads TGTGCCAGCTCACCACAGGACACCGAACTCTCAACTAATGAAAAACTGTTTTTT. Translating gives CASSPQDTELSTNEKLFF.

V and J are TRBV30 and TRBJ2-3; possible D gene TRBD1, 6 bases. This CDR3 has 16 amino acids. Germline V lookup: CDR1 GTSNPN, CDR2 SVGIG (reference sequence). The V end lost 2 bases, the J end lost 4 bases, and 19 bases lay between the germline ends. CDR3 sequence: CAWSLPGGSWADTQYF. DNA of the CDR3: TGTGCCTGGAGTTTGCCTGGGGGCTCCTGGGCAGATACGCAGTATTTT.

The rearrangement uses TRBV5-1 and TRBJ2-1; TRBD2 matches at 11 bases. V gave up 8 bases and J gave up 7 bases; unmatched junction bases: 11. Germline values: CDR1 SGHRS, CDR2 YFSETQ. The CDR3 extends over 15 amino acids. DNA for the CDR3: TGCGCCAGTGAAGAGTTAGCGGGAGGGAATAATGAGCAGTTCTTC. Translated: CASEELAGGNNEQFF.

The CDR3 spells CASSPRGGQGLGYTF. CDR3 coding DNA: TGTGCCAGCAGCCCAAGAGGTGGGCAGGGACTGGGCTACACCTTC. The chain employs TRBV7-2 and TRBJ1-2, with a tentative D call TRBD1 (5 bases). Trimming removed 5 bases at V and 8 bases at J, with 21 bases between. This CDR3 comprises 15 residues. CDR1 and CDR2 (germline): SGHTA, FQGNSA.

The V and J genes are TRBV5-1 and TRBJ2-1, with 10 bases lining up with TRBD2. V gave up 4 bases and J gave up 7 bases; unmatched junction bases: 14. The CDR3 length is 17 residues. The germline CDR1 and CDR2 sequences are SGHRS and YFSETQ. The chain's CDR3 is CASSLALLAGVRNEQFF. In DNA, the CDR3 is TGCGCCAGCAGCCTTGCCCTGCTAGCGGGAGTTAGAAATGAGCAGTTCTTC.

This chain links TRBV7-2 with TRBJ1-2; D possibly corresponds to TRBD1 (5 bases). The CDR3 is 14 amino acids. Germline V gene lookup returns CDR1 SGHTA and CDR2 FQGNSA. V lost 0 bases and J 5 bases, leaving 10 bases between the germline ends. CDR3: CASSLAGQLYGYTF. For the CDR3, the DNA is TGTGCCAGCAGCTTAGCGGGGCAGCTGTATGGCTACACCTTC.

This clone came up many times. The chain couples TRBV2 to TRBJ1-2; the D is unclear. V was clipped by 7 bases and J by 0 bases, with 12 bases between them. The CDR3 loop spans 14 amino acids. Germline V lookup: CDR1 SNHLY, CDR2 FYNNEI. CDR3 region: CASTLGRPNYGYTF. Written as DNA, the CDR3 is TGTGCCAGCACCCTGGGCCGTCCTAACTATGGCTACACCTTC.

V gene TRBV27 combines with J gene TRBJ1-4; possible D gene TRBD1, 6 bases. The germline V gene encodes CDR1 MNHEY and CDR2 SMNVEV (reference sequence). CDR3 length: 15 amino acids. V was cut by 2 bases and J by 0 bases, with 7 bases left in between. The CDR3 sequence is CASSLTGTTNEKLFF. The CDR3 DNA sequence: TGTGCCAGCAGTTTAACAGGGACAACTAATGAAAAACTGTTTTTT.

The chain has TRBV5-4 and TRBJ2-7, with no clear D. The ends were cut back, 5 bases at V and 2 bases at J, with 11 bases in the middle. There are 13 residues in the CDR3. CDR1 and CDR2 from the germline V gene are SGHNT and YYREEE (reference sequence). CDR3 nucleotide sequence: TGTGCCAGCAGTAAGGAGTCAACCTACGAGCAGTACTTC. Translated: CASSKESTYEQYF.

V gene TRBV3-1 (or the pseudogene TRBV3-2) combines with J gene TRBJ1-2; possible D gene TRBD1, 5 bases. The CDR3 consists of 13 residues. Trimming took 3 bases from V and 2 from J, leaving 7 bases between them. Germline V lookup: CDR1 LGHDT, CDR2 YNNKEL (reference sequence). CDR3 region: CASSHRGNYGYTF. The CDR3 coding sequence is TGTGCCAGCAGCCATCGGGGGAACTATGGCTACACCTTC.

There are many counts of this clone. This may arise from a read error, as a much more abundant clone is one base away. This sample also contains other DNA sequences that code for the same CDR3. The chain is built from TRBV13 and TRBJ1-1; 11 nucleotides align to TRBD1. The CDR3 spans 15 residues. V lost 3 bases and J lost 5; bases outside the gene matches: 5. CDR1 PRHDT and CDR2 FYEKMQ come from the germline V gene (reference sequence). The CDR3 protein is CASSFGGQGGTEAFF. CDR3 bases: TGTGCCAGCAGCTTCGGGGGACAGGGGGGGACTGAAGCTTTCTTT.

The genes are TRBV29-1 and TRBJ1-2; TRBD1 is a possible D gene (5 bases). Germline V gene data show CDR1 as SQVTM and CDR2 as ANQGSEA. This CDR3 comprises 15 residues. The V end was cut by 1 base, the J end by 3 bases, with 15 bases between. The CDR3 sequence: CSVEASLGADYGYTF. Written as DNA, the CDR3 is TGCAGCGTTGAAGCCTCCTTAGGGGCGGACTATGGCTACACCTTC.

CDR3 DNA sequence: TGCGCCAGCTACTCGCCCGGGACAGTAGGCAGGACACGGCAGCCCCAGCATTTT. Translation: CASYSPGTVGRTRQPQHF. The chain has TRBV10-1 and TRBJ1-5, with TRBD1 matching over 7 bases. V trimming: 8 bases; J trimming: 7 bases; junction bases outside the gene matches: 23. In germline, CDR1 is WNHNN, CDR2 SYGVQD (reference sequence). The CDR3 is made up of 18 amino acids.

The genes are TRBV21-1 and TRBJ1-1; the table's D call TRBD1 went unverified against the DNA. TRBV21-1 is described as a pseudogene. The CDR3 has 16 residues. The CDR3 bases are TGTGCCAGCACAGGGTGGTATGGGGCAGGGAACACTGAAGCTTTCTTT. Translating gives CASTGWYGAGNTEAFF.

The chain combines TRBV5-1 with TRBJ1-6; a possible D gene is TRBD1 (5 bases). Per germline, CDR1 SGHRS and CDR2 YFSETQ. The CDR3 covers 16 residues. Trimming cost V 4 bases and J 6 bases, with 17 bases left between them. This CDR3 is CASSAPERGVNSPLHF. CDR3 coding DNA: TGCGCCAGCAGCGCGCCCGAAAGGGGTGTTAATTCACCCCTCCACTTT.

As DNA, the CDR3 is TGCGCCAGCAGCTCCACCCTTAGCGGAGGGAATGAGCAGTTCTTC. It encodes CASSSTLSGGNEQFF. This chain uses TRBV5-1 with TRBJ2-1; tentative D call: TRBD2 (6 bases). CDR1 and CDR2 (germline): SGHRS, YFSETQ. The CDR3 is 15 residues long. V lost 3 bases and J lost 7, with 17 bases in between. Complete variable domain (other parts from reference TRBV5-1 and TRBJ2-1): KAGVTQTPRYLIKTRGQQVTLSCSPISGHRSVSWYQQTPGQGLQFLFEYFSETQRNKGNFPGRFSGRQFSNSRSEMNVSTLELGDSALYLCASSSTLSGGNEQFFGPGTRLTVL.

The V call is TRBV2, the J call TRBJ2-7; TRBD2 matches at 10 bases. Germline CDR1 reads SNHLY; CDR2 reads FYNNEI. The CDR3 is made up of 15 amino acids. V was pared by 3 bases and J by 5 bases, with 7 bases of the junction left unmatched. The CDR3 region has the DNA TGTGCCAGCAGTGAGGGGCTAGCGGGAGTTAACGAGCAGTACTTC. As protein: CASSEGLAGVNEQYF.